The T cell receptor (beta chain) under discussion was sequenced for a study of post-analysis software for immune sequencing data. Study results and caveats: A significant reduction in normalized Chao1 diversity was observed in multiple sclerosis patients versus controls. Relative to controls, patients had about 5 TRBV segments at higher frequency, with TRBV5-6, TRBV5-1 and TRBV20-1 among these.

This clonotype was counted a few times. Its matching antigen is unknown. The germline V gene has CDR1 MNHEY and CDR2 SMNVEV (reference sequence). V dropped 6 bases and J dropped 1 base, with 13 bases sitting between them. This CDR3 is built from 16 residues. The TCR beta cDNA libraries carried unique molecular identifiers. The authors obtained some 500,000 cDNA molecules from about 0.94 to 9.7 million T cells. MiXCR was run by TCRdb on the PCR reads, yielding one entry per CDR3 protein. Among about 800,000 distinct CDR3 sequences listed, less than 35% were seen once. Material: blood. The TCR was taken from a girl aged 10 to 17 with multiple sclerosis. The chain employs TRBV27 and TRBJ1-6; D uncertain. The CDR3 is CASSPGGRSYNSPLHF. In DNA, the CDR3 is TGTGCCAGCAGCCCAGGAGGGCGTTCCTATAATTCACCCCTCCACTTT.